These T cell receptor beta chains were read from a single sample in a study of T cells after yellow fever vaccination. TCRdb analysed the 5' RACE reads with MiXCR anew, one entry per CDR3 protein. The data contain hundreds of thousands of distinct CDR3 sequences, approximately 13% of them singletons. The specimen comprised PBMCs, sampled on the day of the yellow fever booster vaccination. The receptor set was obtained from a man in his thirties or forties who received the YFV17D yellow fever vaccine. CDR3s include the opening cysteine and the closing phenylalanine or tryptophan. A D gene is named only where the DNA matches it firmly. Part of the rows lack a size; the others show once, few, many or a class for expanded clones.

D	V	size	J	DNA	CDR3
.	TRBV6-1	.	TRBJ1-6	TGTGCCAGCCGTGACGCAGGACACTGGGATAATTCACCCCTCCACTTT	CASRDAGHWDNSPLHF
.	TRBV7-8	few	TRBJ2-7	TGTGCCAGCAGCTTACTAACTAGCTCTAGCGAGCAGTACTTC	CASSLLTSSSEQYF
.	TRBV6-2/TRBV6-3	.	TRBJ2-3	TGTGCCAGCAGCCGTGCCGTGGGGAACACAGATACGCAGTATTTT	CASSRAVGNTDTQYF
TRBD2	TRBV18	.	TRBJ2-1	TGTGCCAGTTATTTCGTTCCGGGACTAGCCCTAGGGACCTACAATGAGCAGTTCTTC	CASYFVPGLALGTYNEQFF
TRBD1	TRBV12-3/TRBV12-4	few	TRBJ2-7	TGTGCCAGCAGCCTCCGGGGACAGTTCCACGAGCAGTACTTC	CASSLRGQFHEQYF
.	TRBV4-2	few	TRBJ2-2	TGTGCCAGCAGCCAAGATGGGGACACCTACACCGGGGAGCTGTTTTTT	CASSQDGDTYTGELFF
.	TRBV10-3	.	TRBJ2-1	TGTGCCATCAGCGTAGATTCCCACTCCTACAATGAGCAGTTCTTC	CAISVDSHSYNEQFF
.	TRBV20-1	.	TRBJ2-1	TGCAGTGCTAGCCGCCAGCCAAGCTCCTACAATGAGCAGTTCTTC	CSASRQPSSYNEQFF
.	TRBV6-5	.	TRBJ2-6	TGTGCCAGCAGTTACAGCGGACGAGGCTCTGGGGCCAACGTCCTGACTTTC	CASSYSGRGSGANVLTF
TRBD1	TRBV20-1	.	TRBJ2-3	TGCAGTGCCCCTCCCGGGGGACAGGGCACAGATACGCAGTATTTT	CSAPPGGQGTDTQYF
TRBD1	TRBV20-1	.	TRBJ2-1	TGCAGTGCACTTACACAGGGGGATGAGCAGTTCTTC	CSALTQGDEQFF
.	TRBV20-1	few	TRBJ1-5	TGCAGTGCTAGTGATCAGGGGAATCAGCCCCAGCATTTT	CSASDQGNQPQHF
TRBD2	TRBV4-1	.	TRBJ2-1	TGCGCCAGCAGCCAAGTCGGGACTAGCGGTTGGGATGAGCAGTTCTTC	CASSQVGTSGWDEQFF
TRBD2	TRBV28	few	TRBJ2-7	TGTGCCAGCAGTTTATCACAGCGGGACTTGTCCTACGAGCAGTACTTC	CASSLSQRDLSYEQYF
.	TRBV7-8	few	TRBJ2-5	TGTGCCAGCAGCCTCACGCCAGGGAGAGAGACCCAGTACTTC	CASSLTPGRETQYF
.	TRBV10-3	.	TRBJ2-1	TGTGCCATCAGTGAGAGGGTTGAGCAGTTCTTC	CAISERVEQFF
.	TRBV5-5	.	TRBJ1-1	TGTGCCAGCAGCTGGAGGGACATAATGAACACTGAAGCTTTCTTT	CASSWRDIMNTEAFF
.	TRBV20-1	few	TRBJ1-1	TGCAGTGCTAGGGCCCGACAGAGGTACACTGAAGCTTTCTTT	CSARARQRYTEAFF
TRBD2	TRBV5-1	few	TRBJ2-1	TGCGCCAGCAGTCAGGTCTTGGCACGCGGGAGGGCCGATGAGCAGTTCTTC	CASSQVLARGRADEQFF
.	TRBV4-3	.	TRBJ2-3	TGCGCCAGCAGCTATGAGCGGGTATCAACAGATACGCAGTATTTT	CASSYERVSTDTQYF
.	TRBV6-5	.	TRBJ2-1	TGTGCCAGCAGTTATGGGGGGTGGGCTAATGAGCAGTTCTTC	CASSYGGWANEQFF
.	TRBV20-1	few	TRBJ1-4	TGCAGTGCTAGAATTGCAGGGATAGCTAATGAAAAACTGTTTTTT	CSARIAGIANEKLFF
TRBD2	TRBV5-4	.	TRBJ2-3	TGTGCCAGCAGGACCGGGACTAGCGGGGCGGCGGGAGATACGCAGTATTTT	CASRTGTSGAAGDTQYF
.	TRBV20-1	.	TRBJ2-5	TGCAGTGCTAGATGGCCAGGCGACCAAGAGACCCAGTACTTC	CSARWPGDQETQYF
.	TRBV15	few	TRBJ1-4	TGTGCCACCAGCAGAGACCAGAGGAGTGAAAAACTGTTTTTT	CATSRDQRSEKLFF
TRBD2	TRBV12-3/TRBV12-4	.	TRBJ2-1	TGTGCCAGCAACCCGGGACTACACAATGAGCAGTTCTTC	CASNPGLHNEQFF
.	TRBV18	.	TRBJ2-5	TGTGCCAGCTCACCGACATTGCGGGTAGGAGAGACCCAGTACTTC	CASSPTLRVGETQYF
TRBD1	TRBV6-1	few	TRBJ1-1	TGTGCCAGCAGGGGGGGAACAGGGGCGAAACGGTACACTGAAGCTTTCTTT	CASRGGTGAKRYTEAFF